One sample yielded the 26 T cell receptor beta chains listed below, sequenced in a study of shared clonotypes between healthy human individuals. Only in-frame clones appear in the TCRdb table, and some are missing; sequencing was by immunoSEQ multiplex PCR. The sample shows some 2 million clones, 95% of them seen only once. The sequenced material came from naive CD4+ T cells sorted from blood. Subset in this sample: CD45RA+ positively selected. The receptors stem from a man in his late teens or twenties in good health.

The CDR3 region is CAISLGVGANTIYF. The CDR3 coding sequence is TGTGCCATCAGTCTCGGGGTAGGAGCAAACACCATATATTTT. J is TRBJ1-3 and V is TRBV10-3; D is undetermined. Trimming shortened V by 5 bases and J by 6 bases, and 14 bases separated the two germline ends. This CDR3 region has 14 residues. Germline CDR1 ENHRY, CDR2 SYGVKD.

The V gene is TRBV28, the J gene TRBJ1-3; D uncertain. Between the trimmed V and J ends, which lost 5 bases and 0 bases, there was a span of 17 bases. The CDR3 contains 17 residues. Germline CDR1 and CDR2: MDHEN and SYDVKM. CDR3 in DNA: TGTGCCAGCAGTCTTGGGTCTCCCCTAACCTCTGGAAACACCATATATTTT. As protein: CASSLGSPLTSGNTIYF.

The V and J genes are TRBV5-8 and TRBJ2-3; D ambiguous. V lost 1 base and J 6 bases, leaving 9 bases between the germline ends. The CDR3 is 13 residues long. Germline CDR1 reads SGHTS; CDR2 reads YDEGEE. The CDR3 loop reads CASSLWSADTQYF. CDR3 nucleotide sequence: TGTGCCAGCAGCTTGTGGTCAGCTGATACGCAGTATTTT. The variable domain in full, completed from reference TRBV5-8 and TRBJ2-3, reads EAGVTQSPTHLIKTRGQQATLRCSPISGHTSVYWYQQALGLGLQFLLWYDEGEERNRGNFPPRFSGRQFPNYSSELNVNALELEDSALYLCASSLWSADTQYFGPGTRLTVL.

The CDR3, as DNA: TGTGCCAGCAGCCCGGACAGGATGAACACTGAAGCTTTCTTT. Translated: CASSPDRMNTEAFF. The chain uses TRBV11-2 and TRBJ1-1; 7 nucleotides line up with TRBD1. CDR1 SGHAT and CDR2 FQNNGV come from the germline V gene. V shed 5 bases, J shed 0 bases, and the junction held 3 bases outside the gene matches. The CDR3 loop spans 14 amino acids. Using reference TRBV11-2 and TRBJ1-1 for the parts outside the CDR3, the full variable domain is EAGVAQSPRYKIIEKRQSVAFWCNPISGHATLYWYQQILGQGPKLLIQFQNNGVVDDSQLPKDRFSAERLKGVDSTLKIQPAKLEDSAVYLCASSPDRMNTEAFFGQGTRLTVV.

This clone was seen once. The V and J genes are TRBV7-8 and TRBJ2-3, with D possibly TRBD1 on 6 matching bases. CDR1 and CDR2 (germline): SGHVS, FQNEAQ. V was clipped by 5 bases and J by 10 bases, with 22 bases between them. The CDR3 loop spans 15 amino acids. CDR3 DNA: TGTGCCAGCAGCAAGATACAGGGTATGTATCTGGCGCAGTATTTT. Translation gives CASSKIQGMYLAQYF.

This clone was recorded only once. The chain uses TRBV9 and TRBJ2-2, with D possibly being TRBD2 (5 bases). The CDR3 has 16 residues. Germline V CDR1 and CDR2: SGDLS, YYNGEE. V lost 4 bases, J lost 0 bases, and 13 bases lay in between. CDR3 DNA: TGTGCCAGCAGCACACATAGCGTACCGAACACCGGGGAGCTGTTTTTT. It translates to CASSTHSVPNTGELFF. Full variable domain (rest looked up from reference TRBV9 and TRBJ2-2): DSGVTQTPKHLITATGQRVTLRCSPRSGDLSVYWYQQSLDQGLQFLIQYYNGEERAKGNILERFSAQQFPDLHSELNLSSLELGDSALYFCASSTHSVPNTGELFFGEGSRLTVL.

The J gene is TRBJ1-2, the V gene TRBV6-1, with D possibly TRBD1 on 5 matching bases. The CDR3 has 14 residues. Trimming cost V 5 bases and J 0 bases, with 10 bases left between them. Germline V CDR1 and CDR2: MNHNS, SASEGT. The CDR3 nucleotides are TGTGCCAGCAGTCCCAGGGTAGCTAACTATGGCTACACCTTC. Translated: CASSPRVANYGYTF.

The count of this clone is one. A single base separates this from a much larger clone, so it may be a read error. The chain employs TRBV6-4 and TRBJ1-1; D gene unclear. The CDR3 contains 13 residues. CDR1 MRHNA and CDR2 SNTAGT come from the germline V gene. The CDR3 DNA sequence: TGTGCCAGCGGTGAGCAAGGGAACACTGAAGCTTTCTTT. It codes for CASGEQGNTEAFF.

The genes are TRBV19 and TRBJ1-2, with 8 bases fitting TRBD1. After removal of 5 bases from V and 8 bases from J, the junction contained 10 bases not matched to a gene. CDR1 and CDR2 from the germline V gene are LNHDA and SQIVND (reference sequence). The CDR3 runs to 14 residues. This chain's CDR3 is CASSVGTGVMGYTF. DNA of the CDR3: TGTGCCAGTAGTGTCGGGACAGGAGTTATGGGCTACACCTTC.

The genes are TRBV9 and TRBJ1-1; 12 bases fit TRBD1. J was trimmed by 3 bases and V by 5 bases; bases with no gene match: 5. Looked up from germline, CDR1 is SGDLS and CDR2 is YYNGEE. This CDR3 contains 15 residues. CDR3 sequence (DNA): TGTGCCAGCAGATCTGGGACAGGGGGCTACACTGAAGCTTTCTTT. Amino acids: CASRSGTGGYTEAFF. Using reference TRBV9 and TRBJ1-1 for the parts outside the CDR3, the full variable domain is DSGVTQTPKHLITATGQRVTLRCSPRSGDLSVYWYQQSLDQGLQFLIQYYNGEERAKGNILERFSAQQFPDLHSELNLSSLELGDSALYFCASRSGTGGYTEAFFGQGTRLTVV.

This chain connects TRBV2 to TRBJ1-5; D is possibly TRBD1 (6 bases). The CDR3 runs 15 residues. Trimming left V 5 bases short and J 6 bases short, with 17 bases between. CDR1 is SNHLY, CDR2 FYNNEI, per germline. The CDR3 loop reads CASSRIGGGLQPQHF. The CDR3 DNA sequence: TGTGCCAGCAGTAGGATAGGGGGAGGCCTTCAGCCCCAGCATTTT.

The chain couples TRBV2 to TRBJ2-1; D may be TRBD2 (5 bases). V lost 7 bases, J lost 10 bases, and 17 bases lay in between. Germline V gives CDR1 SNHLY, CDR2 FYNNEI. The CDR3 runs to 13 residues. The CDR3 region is CASNEGSVGEQFF. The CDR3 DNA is TGTGCCAGCAACGAAGGGAGCGTAGGCGAGCAGTTCTTC.

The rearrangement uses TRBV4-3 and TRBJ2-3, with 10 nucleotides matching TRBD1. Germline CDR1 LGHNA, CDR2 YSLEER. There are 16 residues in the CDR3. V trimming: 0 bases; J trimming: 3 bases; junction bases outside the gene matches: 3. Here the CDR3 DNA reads TGCGCCAGCAGCCAAGATCTGGGACAGGGGACAGATACGCAGTATTTT. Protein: CASSQDLGQGTDTQYF.

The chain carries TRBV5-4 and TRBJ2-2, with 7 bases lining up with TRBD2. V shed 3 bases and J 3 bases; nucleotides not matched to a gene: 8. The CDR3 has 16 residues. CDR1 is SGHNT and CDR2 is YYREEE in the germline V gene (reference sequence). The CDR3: CASSSRGVVDTGELFF. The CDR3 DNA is TGTGCCAGCAGCTCCCGGGGGGTGGTAGACACCGGGGAGCTGTTTTTT.

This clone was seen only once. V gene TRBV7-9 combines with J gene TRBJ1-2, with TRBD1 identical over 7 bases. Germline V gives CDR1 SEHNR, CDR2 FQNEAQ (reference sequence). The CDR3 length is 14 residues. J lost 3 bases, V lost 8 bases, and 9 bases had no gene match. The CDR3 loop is CASGDDRAHYGYTF. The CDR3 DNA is TGTGCCAGCGGGGATGACAGGGCCCACTATGGCTACACCTTC.

CDR3 nucleotide sequence: TGCGCCAGCAGCTCAGAACCGGGCGACAGCCAGAACACTGAAGCTTTCTTT. This encodes CASSSEPGDSQNTEAFF. The chain links TRBV5-1 to TRBJ1-1, with D perhaps matching TRBD1 (5 bases). The V end lost 3 bases, the J end lost 1 base, and 19 bases lay between the germline ends. Germline CDR1 reads SGHRS; CDR2 reads YFSETQ. The CDR3 totals 17 residues.

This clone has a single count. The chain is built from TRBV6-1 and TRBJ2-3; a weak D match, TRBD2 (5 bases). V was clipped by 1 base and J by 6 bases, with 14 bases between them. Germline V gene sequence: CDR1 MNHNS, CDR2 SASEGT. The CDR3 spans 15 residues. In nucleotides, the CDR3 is TGTGCCAGCAGTGAAGAAGGACGGGGAAAGGATACGCAGTATTTT. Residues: CASSEEGRGKDTQYF.

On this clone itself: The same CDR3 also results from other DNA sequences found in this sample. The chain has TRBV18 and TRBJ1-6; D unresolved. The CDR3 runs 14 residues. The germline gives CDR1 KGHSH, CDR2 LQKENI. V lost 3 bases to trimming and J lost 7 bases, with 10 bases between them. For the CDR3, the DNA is TGTGCCAGCTCACCGGGAGGGTACAATTCACCCCTCCACTTT. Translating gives CASSPGGYNSPLHF. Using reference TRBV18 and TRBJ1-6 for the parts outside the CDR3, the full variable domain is NAGVMQNPRHLVRRRGQEARLRCSPMKGHSHVYWYRQLPEEGLKFMVYLQKENIIDESGMPKERFSAEFPKEGPSILRIQQVVRGDSAAYFCASSPGGYNSPLHFGNGTRLTVT.

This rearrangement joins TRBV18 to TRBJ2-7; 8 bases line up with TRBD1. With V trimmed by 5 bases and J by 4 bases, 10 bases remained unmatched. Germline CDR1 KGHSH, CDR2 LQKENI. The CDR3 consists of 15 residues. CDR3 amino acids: CASSNGQGDPYEQYF. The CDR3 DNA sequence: TGTGCCAGCTCAAACGGACAGGGAGACCCTTACGAGCAGTACTTC.

Here the CDR3 reads CASSEEGLLSYEQYF. The CDR3 nucleotides are TGTGCCAGCAGTGAAGAGGGATTACTCTCCTACGAGCAGTACTTC. The V gene is TRBV6-1, the J gene TRBJ2-7; D gene uncertain. The CDR3 is 15 residues long. Looked up from germline, CDR1 is MNHNS and CDR2 is SASEGT. Trimming left V 1 base short and J 0 bases short, with 10 bases between.

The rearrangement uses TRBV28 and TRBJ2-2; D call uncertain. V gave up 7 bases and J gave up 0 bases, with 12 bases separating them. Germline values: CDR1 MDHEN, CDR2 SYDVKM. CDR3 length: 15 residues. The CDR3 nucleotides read TGTGCCAGCACCCGCTTAAACACGAACACCGGGGAGCTGTTTTTT. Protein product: CASTRLNTNTGELFF.

The DNA of the CDR3 is TGTGCCAGCTCACCCGGCAGGCAGAACACTGAAGCTTTCTTT. It is translated as CASSPGRQNTEAFF. The chain joins TRBV18 to TRBJ1-1, with D hard to call. This CDR3 contains 14 residues. Germline CDR1 KGHSH, CDR2 LQKENI. V lost 3 bases and J 1 base, leaving 9 bases between the germline ends.

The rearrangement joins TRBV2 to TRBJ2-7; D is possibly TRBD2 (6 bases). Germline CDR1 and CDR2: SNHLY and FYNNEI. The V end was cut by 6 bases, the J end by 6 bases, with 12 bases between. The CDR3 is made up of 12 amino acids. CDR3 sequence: CASRGDGGEQYF. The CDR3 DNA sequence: TGTGCCAGCAGGGGGGACGGGGGCGAGCAGTACTTC.

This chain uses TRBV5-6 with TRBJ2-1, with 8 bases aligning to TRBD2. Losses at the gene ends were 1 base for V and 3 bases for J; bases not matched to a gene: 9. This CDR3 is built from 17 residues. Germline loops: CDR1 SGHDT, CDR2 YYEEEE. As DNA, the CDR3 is TGTGCCAGCAGCTTGCGGCGCAGCGGGAGAATCTACAATGAGCAGTTCTTC. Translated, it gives CASSLRRSGRIYNEQFF.

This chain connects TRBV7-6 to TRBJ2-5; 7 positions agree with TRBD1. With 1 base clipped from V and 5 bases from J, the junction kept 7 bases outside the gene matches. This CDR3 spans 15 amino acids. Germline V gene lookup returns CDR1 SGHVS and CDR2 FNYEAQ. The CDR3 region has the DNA TGTGCCAGCAGCTTAGGGACAGGAACTTGGGAGACCCAGTACTTC. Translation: CASSLGTGTWETQYF.

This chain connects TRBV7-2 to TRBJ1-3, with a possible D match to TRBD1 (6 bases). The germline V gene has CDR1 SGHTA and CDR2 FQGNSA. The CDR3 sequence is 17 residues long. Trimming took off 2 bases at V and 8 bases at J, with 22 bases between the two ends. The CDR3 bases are TGTGCCAGCAGCTTATCCAGTAGGACAGTTCAGGCATACACCATATATTTT. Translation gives CASSLSSRTVQAYTIYF.